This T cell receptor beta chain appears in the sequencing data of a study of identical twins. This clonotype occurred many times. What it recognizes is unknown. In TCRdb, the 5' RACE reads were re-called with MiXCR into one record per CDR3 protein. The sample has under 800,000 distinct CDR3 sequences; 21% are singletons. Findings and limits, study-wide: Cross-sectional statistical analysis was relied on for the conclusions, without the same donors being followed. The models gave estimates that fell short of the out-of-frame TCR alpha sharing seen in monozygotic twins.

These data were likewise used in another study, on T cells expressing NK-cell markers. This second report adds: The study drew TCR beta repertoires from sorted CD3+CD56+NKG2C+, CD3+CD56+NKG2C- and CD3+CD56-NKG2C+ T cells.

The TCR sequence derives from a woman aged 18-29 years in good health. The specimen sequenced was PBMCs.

CDR3 amino acids: CASSRTPEAFF. The CDR3 DNA reads as TGTGCCAGCAGCCGAACACCTGAAGCTTTCTTT. This chain uses TRBV12-3 or TRBV12-4 with TRBJ1-1; D uncertain. The length of the CDR3 is 11 residues. V was trimmed by 6 bases and J by 6 bases, leaving 8 bases between them.